This T cell receptor beta chain was captured by sequencing in a study of blood T cell repertoires in COVID-19. The ends were cut back, 0 bases at V and 0 bases at J, with 12 bases in the middle. The CDR3 is 16 amino acids. Individuals aged roughly 18 to 90 years were recruited from about two dozen US areas. Cohort assignment relied on participant-reported clinical history. Data came from immunoSEQ multiplex PCR; TCRdb stores just in-frame clones and leaves some out. This table holds fewer than 350,000 clones, approximately 86% found once. This receptor was identified in a woman aged 35 to 49 with acute COVID-19. J is TRBJ2-7 and V is TRBV23-1; D is unclear. TRBV23-1 is an ORF for which the function is uncertain. Sequenced input: PBMCs or T cells enriched from blood (not recorded which). The CDR3 loop reads CASSQSQRLRSYEQYF. The CDR3 bases are TGCGCCAGCAGTCAATCCCAGCGACTGCGCTCCTACGAGCAGTACTTC.